The TCR beta chain under discussion was sequenced for a study of CD8+ T cells in alopecia areata. Study-wide context: Oral tofacitinib, 5 to 10 mg twice daily, was given in an open-label trial. Findings and caveats of the study: Scalp clonality decreased significantly with tofacitinib, and so did expanded CD8+ clones among the top 100.

cDNA reverse transcribed from extracted RNA served as the sequencing template. Assay used: immunoSEQ multiplex PCR; TCRdb lists only in-frame clones, some missing. The sample shows approximately 100,000 clones, around 84% of them seen only once. As to this clone: What it binds is not known.

As to treatment: oral pan-JAK inhibitor, 5-10 mg twice daily. V lost 4 bases, J lost 4 bases, and 19 bases lay in between. Per the germline V gene, CDR1 is GTSNPN and CDR2 is SVGIG (reference sequence). The CDR3 loop spans 16 amino acids. This chain links TRBV30 with TRBJ2-2; D is undetermined. The sequence was collected from a human donor with alopecia areata. The input for sequencing was CD8+ T cells sorted from blood, taken between weeks 30 and 35, from a patient treated with tofacitinib. Here the CDR3 reads CAWKYARMARTGELFF. The CDR3 nucleotides read TGTGCCTGGAAGTACGCCCGGATGGCTCGCACCGGGGAGCTGTTTTTT.